This T cell receptor (beta chain) was identified during a study of T cell responses to AZD1222 COVID-19 vaccine (dated by TCRdb to about 2021). Context from the whole study: AZD1222 recipients whose second dose came at about 4 weeks and those whose second dose came at about 12 weeks were combined into one group, since spike-specific TCR depth and breadth did not differ between the two schedules. TCR sequencing was performed for roughly 240 trial participants, of whom approximately 200 were given two doses of AZD1222 and 26 were given two doses of MenACWY control vaccine. Trial participants were enrolled by age into subgroups of 18-55, 56-69 and 70-plus years, and around 140, 26 and 57 TCR-sequenced participants, respectively, were included in these subgroups. Results the study describes overall, beyond this receptor: Conclusions about previously exposed vaccinees are limited because only six or seven AZD1222 recipients were SARS-CoV-2 seropositive at baseline. A significant rise in spike-specific TCR breadth and depth was observed after two AZD1222 doses relative to day 0 and relative to MenACWY recipients. No day 14 peak-response samples were available, so repertoires were characterized only after the peak T cell response. Most participants were white British and females outnumbered males, and the authors suggested that clonal diversity may have been underestimated. The vaccine-associated CD4 TCRs covered the entire spike protein, and the dominant responses fell in regions 160-218 and 743-854. Reportedly, close to half of the unique spike-specific TCRs recognized epitopes lying outside the regions that are mutated in the B.1.351 and B.1.1.7 variants. The 56-69-year group was small, and its depth increase did not reach significance, likely because of low power.

The CDR3 regions of human TCRbeta chains were subjected to immunosequencing. In the original analysis: Repertoire TCRs were matched against a reference library of SARS-CoV-2-specific TCRs generated with the MIRA antigen-specificity platform. Breadth was defined as the fraction of unique TCRs that were SARS-CoV-2-associated, and depth was defined as the fraction of total T cells that were SARS-CoV-2-associated. Using the MIRA data, every spike-specific TCR was mapped to the spike region that the TCR reacted to and assigned to either a CD4 or a CD8 class. Log10-transformed breadth and depth values were compared by one-way ANOVA with Sidak's multiple comparisons tests. TCRdb stores this immuneACCESS table with in-frame sequences only. Part of the clones is absent; in the studies checked, under half of the shortfall reflects unresolved V genes, and no reason is known for the rest. V and J calls and clone size follow that table, whereas D and trimming were derived from the DNA. The sample data list roughly 180,000 clones, and roughly nine tenths of these were observed just once. The top ten clones comprise 1.9% of the sample.

The sample's time point label, decoded: baseline before first vaccination. Samples from vaccinated people were obtained from the UK trials COV001 and COV002, which included a single-blind randomized controlled phase 2/3 trial of AZD1222 (ChAdOx1 nCoV-19) in healthy adults. For TCRbeta chain sequencing, PBMC samples from trial participants were taken at day 0 and at day 28 after the second dose. Comments on this clone: Its antigen remains unidentified. Per-nucleotide qualities are absent, and no much larger clonotype sits a single base away.

Via the germline V gene (reference sequence), CDR1 is MNHEY and CDR2 SMNVEV. From the cysteine through the phenylalanine, the CDR3 covers 12 amino acids. Only the CDR3 part of the read is kept: 36 bases, read in frame from the first base. The germline ends are 4 bases apart after V is trimmed by 3 bases and J by 5 bases. The chain couples TRBV27 to TRBJ2-2, with no reliable assignment of the D segment. Source: peripheral blood, taken on day 0 of AZD1222 vaccination. This clonotype was sampled from an adult in good health. The DNA reads TGTGCCAGCAGTTTTAGTACCGGGGAGCTGTTTTTT. This translates into CASSFSTGELFF.